Presented here are 6 T cell receptor beta chains from one specimen sequenced in a study of shared clonotypes between healthy human individuals. Profiled with immunoSEQ multiplex PCR; TCRdb holds only in-frame clones, not every one. Found here are about 2 million clones, 90% to 95% of them singletons; the top ten hold under 0.15%. Sequencing was performed on naive CD4+ T cells sorted from blood. Subset here: CD45RA+ positively selected. Receptor source: a man aged 18 to 30 in good health.

This rearrangement joins TRBV30 to TRBJ1-6; D is undetermined. Germline CDR1 GTSNPN, CDR2 SVGIG (reference sequence). CDR3 length equals 17 residues. V lost 2 bases and J lost 7, with 21 bases in between. CDR3 nucleotide sequence: TGTGCCTGGAGTTGGTATGTTGGCCAGGAGCCCAATTCACCCCTCCACTTT. This sequence encodes CAWSWYVGQEPNSPLHF. The full variable domain, rest sourced from reference TRBV30 and TRBJ1-6, is SQTIHQWPATLVQPVGSPLSLECTVEGTSNPNLYWYRQAAGRGLQLLFYSVGIGQISSEVPQNLSASRPQDRQFILSSKKLLLSDSGFYLCAWSWYVGQEPNSPLHFGNGTRLTVT.

The gene calls are TRBV6-5 and TRBJ2-7; D perhaps matches TRBD2 (7 bases). Per the germline V gene, CDR1 is MNHEY and CDR2 is SVGAGI. Trimming removed 7 bases at V and 9 bases at J, with 25 bases between. The CDR3 extends over 15 amino acids. The CDR3 DNA reads TGTGCCAGCACTCCGAGGGGGGGCGGGCTACGAGGGCAGTACTTC. Translated: CASTPRGGGLRGQYF.

The count of this clone is one. This rearrangement joins TRBV4-1 to TRBJ2-3, with 11 bases aligning to TRBD2. Germline-derived CDR1 and CDR2 are MGHRA and YSYEKL. Trimming cost V 2 bases and J 5 bases; bases outside gene matches: 6. The CDR3 consists of 16 residues. The CDR3 coding sequence is TGCGCCAGCAGCCAACCCTTAGCGGGGGGGATAGATACGCAGTATTTT. This codes for CASSQPLAGGIDTQYF.

The gene calls are TRBV12-5 and TRBJ2-3, with TRBD1 as a possible D gene (5 bases). The V end was cut by 4 bases, the J end by 1 base, with 9 bases between. Germline V gene lookup returns CDR1 LGHNT and CDR2 FRNRAP. This CDR3 has 14 amino acids. CDR3 bases: TGTGCTAGTGGTTCAGGGAAGGGCACAGATACGCAGTATTTT. Protein product: CASGSGKGTDTQYF.

The genes are TRBV6-6 and TRBJ2-7; D perhaps matches TRBD2 (6 bases). This CDR3 is built from 14 residues. Germline V gene lookup returns CDR1 MNHNY and CDR2 SVGAGI (reference sequence). V was pared by 2 bases and J by 7 bases, with 15 bases between. The CDR3: CASSYPSGSGEQYF. Written as DNA, the CDR3 is TGTGCCAGCAGTTACCCATCCGGCAGCGGGGAGCAGTACTTC.

The genes are TRBV6-5 and TRBJ1-2; 9 bases are a match to TRBD1. J was trimmed by 4 bases and V by 5 bases; bases with no gene match: 8. Germline V gene sequence: CDR1 MNHEY, CDR2 SVGAGI. The CDR3 length is 15 residues. CDR3 nucleotides: TGTGCCAGCAGTCAACAGGGGGCCGTCGGCTATGGCTACACCTTC. Its translation is CASSQQGAVGYGYTF.